The clone carrying this T cell receptor (beta chain) came up many times. As the template, RNA transcripts were used to amplify TCR beta CDR3 regions. Amplification began with first-round RT-PCR using HTBI primers, then second-round multiplex PCR was performed. TCRdb re-analysed the multiplex PCR reads in MiXCR, keeping a single row per CDR3 protein. The sample holds some 380,000 distinct CDR3 sequences, 15% to 17% seen once. The V gene's germline CDR1 is SGHDN and CDR2 FVKESK. The germline V and J ends were trimmed by 4 bases and 2 bases, with 14 bases remaining between them. The CDR3 loop spans 15 amino acids. This entry belongs to a study of Graves' ophthalmopathy and Graves' hyperthyroidism.

The source is a woman between 18 and 29 years old with stable Graves' hyperthyroidism. The chain carries TRBV14 and TRBJ1-2; D gene unclear. The sequenced sample consisted of peripheral blood. The CDR3 coding sequence is TGTGCCAGCAGCCTAGGGCCCGCTCGGAACTATGGCTACACCTTC. The encoded protein is CASSLGPARNYGYTF.